This is a list of T cell receptor beta chains from one sample in a study of T-cell memory formation after mild COVID-19. Via MiXCR, TCRdb re-called the 5' RACE reads, giving one row per CDR3 protein. The table has 470,000 or so distinct CDR3 sequences, about 23% seen once; the top ten hold around an eighth. Sequencing used PBMCs or a T cell subset sorted from them (not recorded which). These receptors were taken from an adult woman who had mild COVID-19 (a few samples of this study predate the infection). Cell type and time point are not known. Each CDR3 is given with its conserved first and last residue. D genes are given only for firm matches. Size tells how often a clone was seen (once, few, many) or the class of an expanded clone, and some rows leave it out.

d_call	v_call	j_call	clone_size	cdr3_aa	cdr3_nt
-	TRBV6-5	TRBJ2-2	few	CASSARHANTGELFF	TGTGCCAGCAGCGCACGACATGCGAACACCGGGGAGCTGTTTTTT
-	TRBV7-8	TRBJ2-4	-	CASSLRRDRNIQYF	TGTGCCAGCAGCTTACGGAGGGACAGAAACATTCAGTACTTC
TRBD1	TRBV5-1	TRBJ1-1	-	CASSPRGRDPEAFF	TGCGCCAGCAGCCCCAGGGGGAGGGACCCTGAAGCTTTCTTT
TRBD1	TRBV15	TRBJ2-1	-	CATSRDQGQGAQYNEQFF	TGTGCCACCAGCAGAGATCAGGGGCAGGGGGCGCAATACAATGAGCAGTTCTTC
-	TRBV29-1	TRBJ2-7	few	CSVEWGPSYEQYF	TGCAGCGTTGAATGGGGTCCCTCCTACGAGCAGTACTTC
-	TRBV21-1	TRBJ2-1	many	CASSKEGTSGGDSSYNEQFF	TGTGCCAGCAGCAAAGAAGGGACTAGCGGTGGGGATAGCTCCTACAATGAGCAGTTCTTC
-	TRBV5-6	TRBJ2-5	-	CASSFEQGLASETQYF	TGTGCCAGCAGCTTCGAACAGGGCCTGGCGTCAGAGACCCAGTACTTC
TRBD2	TRBV6-1	TRBJ2-5	few	CATTTSGYQETQYF	TGTGCCACTACGACTAGCGGGTATCAAGAGACCCAGTACTTC
TRBD1	TRBV12-3/TRBV12-4	TRBJ1-6	-	CASSWTGEALHF	TGTGCCAGCAGTTGGACAGGGGAGGCCCTCCACTTT
TRBD1	TRBV7-9	TRBJ2-3	many	CASSIDRGRNTQYF	TGTGCCAGCAGCATCGACAGGGGGAGAAATACGCAGTATTTT
-	TRBV19	TRBJ2-1	-	CASSTPRRGEQFF	TGTGCCAGTAGTACCCCGCGGCGTGGTGAGCAGTTCTTC
TRBD1	TRBV4-1	TRBJ2-7	once	CASSQERQGEAEQYF	TGCGCCAGCAGCCAAGAGAGACAGGGTGAGGCCGAGCAGTACTTC
TRBD1	TRBV6-2/TRBV6-3	TRBJ1-1	-	CASSLRDRGRLGTEAFF	TGTGCCAGCAGTCTCCGGGACAGGGGGCGCCTGGGCACTGAAGCTTTCTTT
TRBD2	TRBV4-2	TRBJ2-3	-	CASSPIAGGLADTQYF	TGTGCCAGCAGCCCTATAGCGGGAGGGCTCGCAGATACGCAGTATTTT
TRBD2	TRBV3-1	TRBJ2-1	few	CASSSDRTSRSYNEQFF	TGTGCCAGCAGCTCGGATAGGACTAGCCGCTCCTACAATGAGCAGTTCTTC
-	TRBV5-1	TRBJ2-1	few	CASRTGNEQFF	TGCGCCAGCAGAACAGGGAACGAGCAGTTCTTC
TRBD1	TRBV29-1	TRBJ2-3	-	CSVFGQGRTDTQYF	TGCAGCGTCTTCGGACAGGGCCGGACAGATACGCAGTATTTT
TRBD1	TRBV7-2	TRBJ1-5	-	CASSAQGQGVNQPQHF	TGTGCCAGCAGCGCGCAGGGACAGGGAGTAAACCAGCCCCAGCATTTT
TRBD2	TRBV9	TRBJ2-1	-	CASSATGTSGRVAYNEQFF	TGTGCCAGCAGCGCCACCGGGACTAGCGGGAGGGTCGCCTACAATGAGCAGTTCTTC
TRBD2	TRBV6-2/TRBV6-3	TRBJ2-7	-	CASSQGGLGYF	TGTGCCAGCAGTCAAGGGGGACTAGGATACTTC
TRBD1	TRBV7-9	TRBJ2-7	-	CASSFWLTGQSF	TGTGCCAGCAGCTTTTGGTTGACAGGGCAGAGCTTC
-	TRBV6-2/TRBV6-3	TRBJ2-7	few	CASSMGLMVRGAYEQYF	TGTGCCAGCAGTATGGGCCTAATGGTTCGTGGGGCCTACGAGCAGTACTTC
-	TRBV9	TRBJ2-2	few	CASSVSGLNTGELFF	TGTGCCAGCAGCGTTTCGGGGCTTAACACCGGGGAGCTGTTTTTT
-	TRBV12-3/TRBV12-4	TRBJ1-3	-	CATRGGPEGTIYF	TGTGCCACCCGCGGCGGACCCGAAGGGACCATATATTTT
-	TRBV7-8	TRBJ1-1	few	CASSLGQELLNTEAFF	TGTGCCAGCAGCTTGGGACAAGAACTCTTAAACACTGAAGCTTTCTTT
-	TRBV7-9	TRBJ2-7	-	CASSHPRAREQYF	TGTGCCAGCAGCCACCCCCGGGCGAGGGAGCAGTACTTC
-	TRBV5-1	TRBJ2-2	few	CASSLQSGAPTGELFF	TGCGCCAGCAGCTTGCAATCCGGGGCTCCCACCGGGGAGCTGTTTTTT
TRBD2	TRBV20-1	TRBJ2-3	few	CSARGIAGPTDTQYF	TGCAGTGCTAGAGGTATAGCGGGACCCACAGATACGCAGTATTTT
-	TRBV6-5	TRBJ2-2	few	CASKRKSNTGELFF	TGTGCCAGCAAACGGAAGTCGAACACCGGGGAGCTGTTTTTT
TRBD1	TRBV4-1	TRBJ2-7	-	CASSQVTAGTGYSEQYF	TGCGCCAGCAGCCAAGTTACCGCCGGGACAGGGTATAGCGAGCAGTACTTC
-	TRBV27	TRBJ1-2	-	CASSVSGVGYGYTF	TGTGCCAGCAGTGTCTCAGGGGTGGGGTATGGCTACACCTTC
-	TRBV6-6	TRBJ2-7	-	CATARTEDEQYF	TGTGCCACAGCTAGGACAGAAGACGAGCAGTACTTC
TRBD1	TRBV7-6	TRBJ1-2	-	CASSPDRGFSGYTF	TGTGCCAGCAGCCCCGACAGGGGGTTTTCTGGCTACACCTTC
-	TRBV20-1	TRBJ1-6	-	CSALQYRLRGGSPLHF	TGCAGTGCCCTCCAGTATCGGCTTAGGGGGGGTTCACCCCTCCACTTT
-	TRBV6-5	TRBJ2-1	few	CASSHFRDNEQFF	TGTGCCAGCAGCCATTTTCGGGACAATGAGCAGTTCTTC
TRBD1	TRBV3-1	TRBJ1-1	-	CASSEQGDTEAFF	TGTGCCAGCAGCGAACAGGGGGACACTGAAGCTTTCTTT
-	TRBV24-1	TRBJ2-5	-	CATSDLGAEETQYF	TGTGCCACCAGTGATTTGGGGGCGGAAGAGACCCAGTACTTC
-	TRBV24-1	TRBJ2-3	-	CATSDRTWSPDTQYF	TGTGCCACCAGTGATCGTACATGGTCCCCAGATACGCAGTATTTT